The 23 T cell receptor beta chains below come from one sample, sequenced in a study of CD8+ T cells in alopecia areata. RNA extraction was followed by reverse transcription into cDNA, which acted as the sequencing template. Sequenced by immunoSEQ multiplex PCR; TCRdb stores in-frame clones only, minus some. The repertoire holds about 200,000 clones, with about 61% as singletons. Sequencing was performed on CD8+ T cells sorted from blood. The receptors stem from a human donor in good health.

The chain joins TRBV4-2 to TRBJ2-3; 8 bases agree with TRBD2. J lost 2 bases, V lost 3 bases, and 7 bases had no gene match. The CDR3 loop spans 16 amino acids. Germline V gene data show CDR1 as LGHNA and CDR2 as YNFKEQ. CDR3 amino acids: CASSQALADITDTQYF. CDR3 coding DNA: TGTGCCAGCAGCCAGGCACTAGCGGACATCACAGATACGCAGTATTTT.

The genes are TRBV27 and TRBJ1-1; D remains unclear. With 3 bases removed from V and 5 bases from J, the gap between germline ends came to 19 bases. The length of the CDR3 is 16 residues. CDR1 is MNHEY and CDR2 is SMNVEV in the germline V gene (reference sequence). The CDR3: CASSLYEGMERTEAFF. In DNA form, the CDR3 reads TGTGCCAGCAGTTTGTATGAGGGAATGGAGCGGACTGAAGCTTTCTTT.

This clone occurred a few times. The V call is TRBV29-1, the J call TRBJ2-7; D perhaps matches TRBD1 (6 bases). CDR1 and CDR2 from the germline V gene are SQVTM and ANQGSEA. With 1 base removed from V and 6 bases from J, the gap between germline ends came to 10 bases. The CDR3 contains 12 residues. The CDR3 loop reads CSVEGDRSEQYF. The CDR3 DNA is TGCAGCGTTGAAGGTGACAGGTCCGAGCAGTACTTC.

J is TRBJ2-7 and V is TRBV30; 10 bases are shared with TRBD2. From germline, CDR1 is GTSNPN and CDR2 SVGIG (reference sequence). The V segment lost 2 bases and the J segment 2 bases; nucleotides outside the gene matches: 3. The CDR3 runs 14 residues. The CDR3 nucleotides read TGTGCCTGGAGTTCGAGCGGGGGGGCCTACGAGCAGTACTTC. It translates to CAWSSSGGAYEQYF.

This clone was observed many times. The chain joins TRBV6-5 to TRBJ2-3; 12 bases align to TRBD2. The CDR3 is 15 amino acids. The germline CDR1 and CDR2 sequences are MNHEY and SVGAGI. J gave up 5 bases and V 7 bases, and 7 bases lay outside the gene matches. CDR3 amino acids: CASTRLAGAVDTQYF. The CDR3 bases are TGTGCCAGCACCCGACTAGCGGGGGCGGTAGATACGCAGTATTTT.

This rearrangement joins TRBV2 to TRBJ2-7; D might be TRBD2 (5 bases). The CDR3 length is 13 residues. Germline lookup yields CDR1 SNHLY and CDR2 FYNNEI. V was trimmed by 8 bases and J by 2 bases, leaving 13 bases between them. CDR3 region: CASGEGSTYEQYF. CDR3 DNA sequence: TGTGCCAGCGGAGAGGGCTCCACCTACGAGCAGTACTTC. The full variable domain, its missing parts supplied by reference TRBV2 and TRBJ2-7, is EPEVTQTPSHQVTQMGQEVILRCVPISNHLYFYWYRQILGQKVEFLVSFYNNEISEKSEIFDDQFSVERPDGSNFTLKIRSTKLEDSAMYFCASGEGSTYEQYFGPGTRLTVT.

This clone was counted a few times. The V gene is TRBV2, the J gene TRBJ1-2; 8 bases agree with TRBD1. There are 13 residues in the CDR3. CDR1 is SNHLY and CDR2 is FYNNEI in the germline V gene. V trimming: 5 bases; J trimming: 13 bases; junction bases outside the gene matches: 12. The CDR3 loop reads CASSIPTGADATF. The CDR3, as DNA: TGTGCCAGCAGTATACCGACAGGGGCAGACGCCACCTTC.

The CDR3 DNA reads as TGTGCCAGTTCTTACAATTCTGAAGCTTTCTTT. This translates into CASSYNSEAFF. The chain recombines TRBV19 with TRBJ1-1; no reliable D call. Trimming took off 8 bases at V and 6 bases at J, with 10 bases between the two ends. Germline V gene data show CDR1 as LNHDA and CDR2 as SQIVND (reference sequence). This CDR3 contains 11 residues.

In its sample, this clone was seen once. The chain links TRBV5-4 to TRBJ1-2; 10 bases fit TRBD1. CDR3 size: 13 residues. J lost 8 bases, V lost 7 bases, and 8 bases had no gene match. Germline CDR1 SGHNT, CDR2 YYREEE (reference sequence). DNA for the CDR3: TGTGCCAGCCTGGGACAGGGGTTGGAAGGCTACACCTTC. It codes for CASLGQGLEGYTF.

The chain links TRBV5-1 to TRBJ2-7; D ambiguous. CDR1 is SGHRS and CDR2 is YFSETQ in the germline V gene. The CDR3 runs 13 residues. Deletions cut 5 bases from V and 5 bases from J, with 14 bases between. CDR3 DNA sequence: TGCGCCAGCAGGTGGACGACGGCTAACGAGCAGTACTTC. Encoded protein: CASRWTTANEQYF.

The rearrangement links TRBV29-1 to TRBJ1-2; D is unresolved. In germline, CDR1 is SQVTM, CDR2 ANQGSEA. There are 12 residues in the CDR3. Trimming cost V 2 bases and J 8 bases, with 12 bases left between them. The CDR3 here is CSVESDRGGYTF. The CDR3 DNA reads as TGCAGCGTTGAATCTGATCGCGGGGGCTACACCTTC.

The sample holds a few counts of this clone. This rearrangement joins TRBV7-9 to TRBJ1-5; D remains unclear. Looked up from germline, CDR1 is SEHNR and CDR2 is FQNEAQ (reference sequence). The V end was cut by 4 bases, the J end by 1 base, with 5 bases between. This CDR3 has 13 amino acids. CDR3 region: CASSSQSNQPQHF. CDR3 in DNA: TGTGCCAGCAGCTCCCAGAGCAATCAGCCCCAGCATTTT.

V is TRBV9 and J is TRBJ1-2, with TRBD1 identical over 8 bases. The length of the CDR3 is 16 residues. Germline values: CDR1 SGDLS, CDR2 YYNGEE. The V gene end was trimmed by 0 bases and the J gene end by 1 base; junction bases not matched to a gene: 5. DNA for the CDR3: TGTGCCAGCAGCGTAGAGGGACAGGAGCTTAACTATGGCTACACCTTC. It encodes CASSVEGQELNYGYTF.

The chain has TRBV5-1 and TRBJ1-1, with a weak D call TRBD1 (5 bases). Trimming took off 4 bases at V and 0 bases at J, with 10 bases between the two ends. This CDR3 region has 14 residues. CDR1 SGHRS and CDR2 YFSETQ come from the germline V gene. The CDR3 DNA reads TGCGCCAGCAGCCCTAAGACAGTGAACACTGAAGCTTTCTTT. As protein: CASSPKTVNTEAFF.

This clone has only a few counts. The chain carries TRBV13 and TRBJ2-7; 7 nucleotides agree with TRBD1. The V gene's germline CDR1 is PRHDT and CDR2 FYEKMQ (reference sequence). This CDR3 contains 14 residues. The ends lost 4 bases at V and 5 bases at J; junction bases unmatched: 8. CDR3 loop: CASSSLTGPHEQYF. CDR3 bases: TGTGCCAGCAGCTCCTTGACAGGGCCCCACGAGCAGTACTTC. The variable domain in full, completed from reference TRBV13 and TRBJ2-7, reads AAGVIQSPRHLIKEKRETATLKCYPIPRHDTVYWYQQGPGQDPQFLISFYEKMQSDKGSIPDRFSAQQFSDYHSELNMSSLELGDSALYFCASSSLTGPHEQYFGPGTRLTVT.

The chain carries TRBV5-6 and TRBJ2-7; the match to TRBD1 covers 10 bases. Germline trimming cut 2 bases from V and 6 bases from J; bases unmatched to any gene: 5. The CDR3 contains 14 residues. Germline V gene lookup returns CDR1 SGHDT and CDR2 YYEEEE. This CDR3 is CASSLGQGEGEQYF. In DNA, the CDR3 is TGTGCCAGCAGCTTAGGACAGGGGGAAGGCGAGCAGTACTTC.

The chain joins TRBV10-3 to TRBJ2-5; unclear D gene. The CDR3 is made up of 13 amino acids. Trimming shortened V by 2 bases and J by 3 bases, and 7 bases separated the two germline ends. Germline CDR1 ENHRY, CDR2 SYGVKD. The CDR3 DNA is TGTGCCATCAGTGAGCTGAGTGAAGAGACCCAGTACTTC. It is translated as CAISELSEETQYF.

The chain recombines TRBV15 with TRBJ1-2, with no clear D. CDR1 LNHNV and CDR2 YYDKDF come from the germline V gene (reference sequence). The CDR3 extends over 16 amino acids. Trimming stripped 0 bases from V and 5 bases from J, with 16 bases between. CDR3 DNA sequence: TGTGCCACCAGCAGAGACACGGGCTGGGAGGGTTATGGCTACACCTTC. Translation gives CATSRDTGWEGYGYTF.

This chain connects TRBV2 to TRBJ2-5; D might be TRBD2 (6 bases). Per germline, CDR1 SNHLY and CDR2 FYNNEI. The germline V and J ends were trimmed by 6 bases and 5 bases, with 19 bases remaining between them. CDR3 length equals 15 residues. This chain's CDR3 is CASSRPGTQRETQYF. As DNA, the CDR3 is TGTGCCAGCAGCCGCCCTGGGACTCAGCGTGAGACCCAGTACTTC.

V and J are TRBV27 and TRBJ2-5, with D tentatively TRBD2 (6 bases). Germline-derived CDR1 and CDR2 are MNHEY and SMNVEV (reference sequence). V lost 5 bases and J 4 bases, leaving 14 bases between the germline ends. CDR3 size: 14 residues. In nucleotides, the CDR3 is TGTGCCAGCAGTCCCCGGGGGTGGACAGAGACCCAGTACTTC. Protein product: CASSPRGWTETQYF.

The chain uses TRBV29-1 and TRBJ1-1; 8 bases are a match to TRBD1. CDR1 SQVTM and CDR2 ANQGSEA come from the germline V gene. Trimming cost V 6 bases and J 1 base; bases outside gene matches: 7. The CDR3 consists of 14 residues. The CDR3 region is CSVGGDRQNTEAFF. CDR3 in DNA: TGCAGCGTCGGGGGGGACAGGCAGAACACTGAAGCTTTCTTT.

This clone appeared a few times. The gene calls are TRBV27 and TRBJ2-7; TRBD1 matches 7 bases. J lost 2 bases, V lost 3 bases, and 4 bases had no gene match. This CDR3 comprises 14 residues. The V gene's germline CDR1 is MNHEY and CDR2 SMNVEV (reference sequence). The CDR3 DNA reads TGTGCCAGCAGTTTCTCTGGACAGGCCTACGAGCAGTACTTC. This encodes CASSFSGQAYEQYF.

The table lists this clone with a few counts. The rearrangement joins TRBV12-5 to TRBJ2-7, with D hard to call. The germline gives CDR1 LGHNT, CDR2 FRNRAP. This CDR3 spans 11 amino acids. The V end lost 4 bases, the J end lost 2 bases, and 3 bases lay between the germline ends. Here the CDR3 reads CASGWTYEQYF. DNA for the CDR3: TGTGCTAGTGGTTGGACCTACGAGCAGTACTTC.